One sample yielded the 3 T cell receptor beta chains listed below, sequenced in a study of T-cell reconstitution after alpha-beta-depleted transplantation in children. Unique molecular identifiers were incorporated when the TCRbeta library was constructed. TCRdb recomputed calls from the PCR reads with MiXCR, one row per CDR3 protein. The sample gives about 640,000 distinct CDR3 sequences, approximately 16% of which show up once; over 0.95% is in the top ten. Sequencing was performed on PBMCs from the stem cell graft donor, taken from the stem cell graft. The receptors here all came from a human donor who donated a stem cell graft to a child with acute myeloid leukemia.

The chain links TRBV4-3 to TRBJ2-5; TRBD1 agrees at 7 bases. J gave up 5 bases and V 1 base, and 7 bases lay outside the gene matches. The CDR3 runs to 15 residues. Germline CDR1 and CDR2: LGHNA and YSLEER. The CDR3 reads CASSQGQGNFETQYF. Written as DNA, the CDR3 is TGCGCCAGCAGCCAAGGACAGGGAAATTTCGAGACCCAGTACTTC.

This chain uses TRBV4-1 with TRBJ2-3; either TRBD1 or TRBD2 may supply D (5 bases each). The CDR3 loop spans 15 amino acids. Germline assignment: CDR1 MGHRA and CDR2 YSYEKL. V was shortened by 3 bases and J by 6 bases, with 16 bases between the two germline ends. CDR3 nucleotide sequence: TGCGCCAGCAGCCACGAGAGGGGCTCACCGGATACGCAGTATTTT. Translated: CASSHERGSPDTQYF.

This clonotype was picked up many times. The chain joins TRBV12-3 or TRBV12-4 to TRBJ2-1; 7 nucleotides align to TRBD1. Trimming cost V 6 bases and J 0 bases; bases outside gene matches: 11. This CDR3 has 17 residues. CDR3 sequence reads: CASSLGQARVSYNEQFF. Here the CDR3 DNA reads TGTGCCAGCAGCCTCGGACAGGCCCGAGTCTCCTACAATGAGCAGTTCTTC.